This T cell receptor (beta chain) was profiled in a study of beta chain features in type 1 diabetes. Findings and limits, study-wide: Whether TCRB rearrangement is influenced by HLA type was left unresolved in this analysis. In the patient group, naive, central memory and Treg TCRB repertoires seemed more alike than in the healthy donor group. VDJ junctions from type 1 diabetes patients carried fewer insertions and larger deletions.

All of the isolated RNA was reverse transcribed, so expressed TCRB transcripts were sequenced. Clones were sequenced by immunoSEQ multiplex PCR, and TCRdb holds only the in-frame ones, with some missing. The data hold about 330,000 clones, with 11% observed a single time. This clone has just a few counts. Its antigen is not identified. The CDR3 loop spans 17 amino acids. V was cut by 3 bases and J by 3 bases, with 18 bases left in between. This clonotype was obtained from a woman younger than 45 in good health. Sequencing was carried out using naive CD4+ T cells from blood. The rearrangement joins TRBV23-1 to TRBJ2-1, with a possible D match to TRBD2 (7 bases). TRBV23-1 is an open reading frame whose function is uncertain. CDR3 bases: TGCGCCAGCAGTCACTGGGTGGGAGGGGGGTGCTACAATGAGCAGTTCTTC. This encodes CASSHWVGGGCYNEQFF.